Following are 8 T cell receptor beta chains from one sample sequenced in a study of OX40 agonist ivuxolimab in advanced cancers. Measured with immunoSEQ multiplex PCR; TCRdb has only the in-frame clones, and not every one. The sample lists tens of thousands of clones, 90% to 95% occurring once. This sample comprised CD4+ or CD8+ T cells sorted from blood, obtained in a trial of the OX40 agonist ivuxolimab. The receptors originated from an adult with an advanced solid tumor such as melanoma, head and neck, liver or kidney cancer.

V and J are TRBV6-5 and TRBJ2-1; 7 positions agree with TRBD2. The length of the CDR3 is 11 residues. V lost 5 bases to trimming and J lost 14 bases; unmatched junction nucleotides: 6. Germline V gene data show CDR1 as MNHEY and CDR2 as SVGAGI. CDR3 amino acids: CASSKRGSEFF. The DNA of the CDR3 is TGTGCCAGCAGTAAGCGGGGTTCGGAGTTCTTC.

The rearrangement uses TRBV5-6 and TRBJ1-3; D might be TRBD1 (5 bases). CDR3 length: 13 amino acids. V was pared by 4 bases and J by 7 bases, with 12 bases between. The germline V gene has CDR1 SGHDT and CDR2 YYEEEE. Here the CDR3 DNA reads TGTGCCAGCAGCCCAGGGTTCGGGAACACCATATATTTT. Encoded protein: CASSPGFGNTIYF.

This clone was recorded once. This sequence joins TRBV4-1 and TRBJ2-7; no clear D. The V gene lost 0 bases and the J gene lost 2 bases, with 8 bases spanning the gap. The V gene's germline CDR1 is MGHRA and CDR2 YSYEKL. The CDR3 has 14 residues. CDR3 loop: CASSQDWGPYEQYF. CDR3 coding DNA: TGCGCCAGCAGCCAAGATTGGGGTCCCTACGAGCAGTACTTC.

The V and J genes are TRBV11-2 and TRBJ2-7; D is perhaps TRBD2 (6 bases). CDR1 is SGHAT and CDR2 is FQNNGV in the germline V gene. The length of the CDR3 is 16 residues. Trimming took off 0 bases at V and 6 bases at J, with 18 bases between the two ends. CDR3 residues: CASSLDWGGAGREQYF. CDR3 bases: TGTGCCAGCAGCTTAGATTGGGGCGGGGCCGGGCGCGAGCAGTACTTC.

The chain joins TRBV27 to TRBJ2-7; TRBD1 aligns across 8 bases. The CDR3 runs to 14 residues. The junction had 9 bases not matched to a gene; V was cut back by 8 bases and J by 3 bases. Germline V gene data show CDR1 as MNHEY and CDR2 as SMNVEV (reference sequence). CDR3 DNA: TGTGCCAGCGGCGACCTCGGACAGGGCTACGAGCAGTACTTC. It specifies CASGDLGQGYEQYF.

The DNA for the CDR3 is TGTGCCAGTAGTATAGGGCGGACAGTTCTGGCTGAAGCTTTCTTT. Protein: CASSIGRTVLAEAFF. The chain carries TRBV19 and TRBJ1-1; possibly TRBD1 for D (6 bases). Per germline, CDR1 LNHDA and CDR2 SQIVND (reference sequence). The CDR3 contains 15 residues. V dropped 1 base and J dropped 6 bases, with 15 bases sitting between them.

This clone was observed a single time. The chain joins TRBV4-1 to TRBJ1-2; D is perhaps TRBD1 (6 bases). V lost 0 bases to trimming and J lost 3 bases, with 11 bases between them. In germline, CDR1 is MGHRA, CDR2 YSYEKL. The CDR3 runs 15 residues. The CDR3 sequence is CASSQDTGMYYGYTF. DNA of the CDR3: TGCGCCAGCAGCCAAGATACAGGGATGTACTATGGCTACACCTTC.

The chain carries TRBV10-3 and TRBJ2-7; the match to TRBD2 covers 7 bases. This CDR3 spans 12 amino acids. With 4 bases clipped from V and 5 bases from J, the junction kept 2 bases outside the gene matches. Germline V gene data show CDR1 as ENHRY and CDR2 as SYGVKD. This CDR3 is CAISVGGNEQYF. For the CDR3, the DNA is TGTGCCATCAGTGTGGGGGGGAACGAGCAGTACTTC.